This T cell receptor (beta chain) was profiled in a study of T cells after yellow fever vaccination. TCRdb analysed the 5' RACE reads with MiXCR anew, one entry per CDR3 protein. The table records under 400,000 distinct CDR3 sequences, under 15% of them present only once. Trimming removed 4 bases from V and 6 bases from J; junction bases left unmatched: 13. Germline assignment: CDR1 SGHRS and CDR2 YFSETQ. The CDR3 is made up of 16 amino acids. This TCR derives from a man aged 18 to 29 who received the YFV17D yellow fever vaccine. Here the sequenced sample was CD4+ T cells sorted from PBMCs, taken 15 days after the yellow fever booster vaccination. The rearrangement joins TRBV5-1 to TRBJ2-3, with 8 positions matching TRBD1. The CDR3 region is CASSRQDRDSFDTQYF. CDR3 coding DNA: TGCGCCAGCAGCCGCCAGGACAGGGATTCGTTCGATACGCAGTATTTT.